This T cell receptor beta chain was captured by sequencing in a study of OX40 agonist ivuxolimab in advanced cancers. Germline V gene data show CDR1 as MNHEY and CDR2 as SVGAGI. Trimming took 4 bases from V and 7 from J; bases not matched to a gene: 3. The CDR3 runs 13 residues. Clones were read by immunoSEQ multiplex PCR, and TCRdb kept only the in-frame ones, dropping some. The table has 70,000 or so clones, around 83% seen once. The TCR comes from an adult with an advanced solid tumor such as melanoma, head and neck, liver or kidney cancer. Material: CD4+ or CD8+ T cells sorted from blood, obtained in a trial of the OX40 agonist ivuxolimab. The chain recombines TRBV6-5 with TRBJ2-7, with 11 bases lining up with TRBD1. The CDR3 spells CASSWTGGREQYF. The CDR3 region has the DNA TGTGCCAGCAGTTGGACAGGGGGCAGGGAGCAGTACTTC.